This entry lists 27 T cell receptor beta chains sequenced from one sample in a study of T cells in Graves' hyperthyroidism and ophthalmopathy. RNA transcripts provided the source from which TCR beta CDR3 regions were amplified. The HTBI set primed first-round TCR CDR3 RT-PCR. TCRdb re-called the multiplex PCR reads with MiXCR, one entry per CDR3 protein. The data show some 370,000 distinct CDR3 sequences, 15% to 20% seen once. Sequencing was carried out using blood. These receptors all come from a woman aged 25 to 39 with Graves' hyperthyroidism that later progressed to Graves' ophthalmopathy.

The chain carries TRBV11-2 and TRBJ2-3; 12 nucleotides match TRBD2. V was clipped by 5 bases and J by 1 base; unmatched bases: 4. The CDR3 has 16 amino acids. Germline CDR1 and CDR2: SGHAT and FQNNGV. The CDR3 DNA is TGTGCCAGCAGCCAAGGACTAGCGGGGCGCACAGATACGCAGTATTTT. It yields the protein CASSQGLAGRTDTQYF.

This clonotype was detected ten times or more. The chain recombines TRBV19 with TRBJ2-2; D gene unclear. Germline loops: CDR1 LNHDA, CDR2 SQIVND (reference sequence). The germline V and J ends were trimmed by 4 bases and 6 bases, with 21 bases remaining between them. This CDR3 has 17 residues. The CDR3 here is CASSKPGTEPRAGELFF. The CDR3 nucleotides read TGTGCCAGTAGTAAGCCCGGTACTGAACCTCGGGCCGGGGAGCTGTTTTTT.

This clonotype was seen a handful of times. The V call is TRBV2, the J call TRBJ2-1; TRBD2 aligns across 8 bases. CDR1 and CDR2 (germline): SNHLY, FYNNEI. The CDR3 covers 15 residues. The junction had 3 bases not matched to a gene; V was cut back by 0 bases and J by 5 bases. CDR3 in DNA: TGTGCCAGCAGTGAAGCGCCGACTAGCGACAATGAGCAGTTCTTC. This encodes CASSEAPTSDNEQFF.

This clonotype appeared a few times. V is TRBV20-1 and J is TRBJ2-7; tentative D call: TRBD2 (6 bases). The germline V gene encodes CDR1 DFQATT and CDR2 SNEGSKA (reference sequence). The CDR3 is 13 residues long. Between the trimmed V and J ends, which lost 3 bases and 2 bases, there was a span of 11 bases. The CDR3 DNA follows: TGCAGTGCTAGCCCCGGGAGTCCCTACGAGCAGTACTTC. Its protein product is CSASPGSPYEQYF.

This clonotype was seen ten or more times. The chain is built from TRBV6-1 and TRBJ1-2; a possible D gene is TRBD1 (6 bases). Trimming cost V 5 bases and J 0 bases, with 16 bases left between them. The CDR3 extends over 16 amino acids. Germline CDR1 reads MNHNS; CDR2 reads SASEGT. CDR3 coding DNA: TGTGCCAGCAGTTTATCGACAGGCCCAGCTAACTATGGCTACACCTTC. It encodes CASSLSTGPANYGYTF.

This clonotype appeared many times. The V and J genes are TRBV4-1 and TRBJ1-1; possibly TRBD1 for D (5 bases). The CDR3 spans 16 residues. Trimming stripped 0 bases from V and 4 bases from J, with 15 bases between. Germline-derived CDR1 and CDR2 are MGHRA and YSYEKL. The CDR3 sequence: CASSQDRYRSATEAFF. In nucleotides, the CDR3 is TGCGCCAGCAGCCAAGATAGGTACAGGTCCGCCACTGAAGCTTTCTTT.

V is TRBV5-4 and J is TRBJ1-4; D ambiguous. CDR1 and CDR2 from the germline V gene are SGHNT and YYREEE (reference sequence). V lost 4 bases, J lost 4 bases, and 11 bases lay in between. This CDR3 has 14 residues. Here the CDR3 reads CASSDIENNEKLFF. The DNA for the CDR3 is TGTGCCAGCAGCGATATCGAGAATAATGAAAAACTGTTTTTT.

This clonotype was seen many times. Written as DNA, the CDR3 is TGTGCCAGCAGACCTTCCCTAGGCAGGGAAAAGAGCGATGGCTACACCTTC. It specifies CASRPSLGREKSDGYTF. The rearrangement links TRBV6-1 to TRBJ1-2, with D possibly TRBD1 on 5 matching bases. CDR3 length equals 17 residues. Germline V lookup: CDR1 MNHNS, CDR2 SASEGT. V lost 6 bases, J lost 6 bases, and 26 bases lay in between.

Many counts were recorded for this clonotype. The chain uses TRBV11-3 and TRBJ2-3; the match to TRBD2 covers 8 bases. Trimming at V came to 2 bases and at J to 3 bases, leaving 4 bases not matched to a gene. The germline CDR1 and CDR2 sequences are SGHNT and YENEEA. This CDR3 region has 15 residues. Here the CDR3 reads CASSLTGRVTDTQYF. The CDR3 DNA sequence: TGTGCCAGCAGCTTAACCGGGAGGGTAACAGATACGCAGTATTTT.

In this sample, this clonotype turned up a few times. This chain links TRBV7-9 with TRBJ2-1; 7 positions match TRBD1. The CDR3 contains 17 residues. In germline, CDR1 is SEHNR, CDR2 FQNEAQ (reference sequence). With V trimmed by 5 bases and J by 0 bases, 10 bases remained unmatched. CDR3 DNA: TGTGCCAGCAGCCCGAAGTCGGGACAGAACTCCTACAATGAGCAGTTCTTC. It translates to CASSPKSGQNSYNEQFF.

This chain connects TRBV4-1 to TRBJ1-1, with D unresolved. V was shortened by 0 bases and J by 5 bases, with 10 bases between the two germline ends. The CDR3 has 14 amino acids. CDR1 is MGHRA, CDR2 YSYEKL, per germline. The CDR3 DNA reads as TGCGCCAGCAGCCAAGATCAGGTGCGGACTGAAGCTTTCTTT. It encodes CASSQDQVRTEAFF.

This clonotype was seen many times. The CDR3 spells CASSPGLLSTEAFF. CDR3 DNA: TGTGCCAGCAGCCCGGGACTCCTGAGCACTGAAGCTTTCTTT. This chain uses TRBV3-1 with TRBJ1-1, with D perhaps TRBD1 (5 bases). This CDR3 comprises 14 residues. Between the trimmed V and J ends, which lost 4 bases and 4 bases, there was a span of 13 bases. CDR1 and CDR2 (germline): LGHDT, YNNKEL (reference sequence).

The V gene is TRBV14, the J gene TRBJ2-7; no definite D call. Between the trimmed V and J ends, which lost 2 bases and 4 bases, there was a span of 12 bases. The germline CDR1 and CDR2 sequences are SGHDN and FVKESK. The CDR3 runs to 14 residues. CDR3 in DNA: TGTGCCAGCAGCCAAACATTGAATTCATACGAGCAGTACTTC. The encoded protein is CASSQTLNSYEQYF.

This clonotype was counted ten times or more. The CDR3 loop is CSAQPGTLPGGYGYTF. The CDR3 DNA sequence: TGCAGTGCCCAACCCGGGACACTTCCCGGGGGTTATGGCTACACCTTC. V and J are TRBV20-1 and TRBJ1-2, with a weak D call TRBD1 (6 bases). The CDR3 totals 16 residues. V lost 6 bases, J lost 5 bases, and 25 bases lay in between. From germline, CDR1 is DFQATT and CDR2 SNEGSKA (reference sequence).

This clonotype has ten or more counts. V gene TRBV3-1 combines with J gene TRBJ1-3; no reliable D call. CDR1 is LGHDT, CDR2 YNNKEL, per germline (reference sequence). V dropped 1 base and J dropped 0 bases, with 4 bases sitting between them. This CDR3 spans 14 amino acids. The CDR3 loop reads CASSQGPSGNTIYF. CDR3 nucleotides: TGTGCCAGCAGCCAAGGTCCCTCTGGAAACACCATATATTTT.

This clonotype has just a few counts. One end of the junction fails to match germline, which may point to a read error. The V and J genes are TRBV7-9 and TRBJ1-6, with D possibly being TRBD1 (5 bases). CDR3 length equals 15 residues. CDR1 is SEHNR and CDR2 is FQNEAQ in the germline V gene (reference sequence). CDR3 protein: CAGSSGGTYNSPLHF. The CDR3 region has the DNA TGTGCCGGCAGCTCTGGGGGGACGTATAATTCACCCCTCCACTTT.

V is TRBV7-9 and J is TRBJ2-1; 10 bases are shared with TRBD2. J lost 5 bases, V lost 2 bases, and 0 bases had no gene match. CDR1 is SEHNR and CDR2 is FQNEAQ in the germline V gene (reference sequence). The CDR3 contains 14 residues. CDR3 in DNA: TGTGCCAGCAGCTTACTAGCGGGGGACAATGAGCAGTTCTTC. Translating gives CASSLLAGDNEQFF.

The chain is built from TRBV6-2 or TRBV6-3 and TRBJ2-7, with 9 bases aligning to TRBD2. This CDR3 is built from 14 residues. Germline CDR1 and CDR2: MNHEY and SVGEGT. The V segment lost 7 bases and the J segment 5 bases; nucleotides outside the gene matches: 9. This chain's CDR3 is CASTRGGARHEQYF. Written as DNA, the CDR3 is TGTGCCAGCACGCGGGGGGGGGCGAGGCACGAGCAGTACTTC.

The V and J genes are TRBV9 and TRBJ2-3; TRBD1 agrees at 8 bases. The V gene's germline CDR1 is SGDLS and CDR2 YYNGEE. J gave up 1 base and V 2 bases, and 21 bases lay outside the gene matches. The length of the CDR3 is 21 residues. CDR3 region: CASSVEKDSQGAWGGTDTQYF. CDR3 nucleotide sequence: TGTGCCAGCAGCGTCGAAAAGGACAGCCAGGGGGCTTGGGGGGGCACAGATACGCAGTATTTT.

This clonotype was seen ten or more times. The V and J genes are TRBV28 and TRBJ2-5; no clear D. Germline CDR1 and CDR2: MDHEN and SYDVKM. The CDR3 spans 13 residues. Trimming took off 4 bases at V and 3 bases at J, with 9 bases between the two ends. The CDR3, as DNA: TGTGCCAGCAGTTCAGAGCCCGAAGAGACCCAGTACTTC. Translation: CASSSEPEETQYF.

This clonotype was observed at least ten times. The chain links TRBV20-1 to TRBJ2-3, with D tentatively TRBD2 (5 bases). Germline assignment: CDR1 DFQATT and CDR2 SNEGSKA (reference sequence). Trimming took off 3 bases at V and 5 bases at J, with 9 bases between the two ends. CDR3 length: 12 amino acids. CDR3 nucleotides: TGCAGTGCTAGGACTACCTTAGATACGCAGTATTTT. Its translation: CSARTTLDTQYF.

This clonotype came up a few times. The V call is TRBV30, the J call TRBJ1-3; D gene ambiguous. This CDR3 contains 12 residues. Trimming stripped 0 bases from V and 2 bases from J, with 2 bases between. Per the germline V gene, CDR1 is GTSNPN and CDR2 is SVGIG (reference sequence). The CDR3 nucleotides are TGTGCCTGGAGTGTTCCTGGAAACACCATATATTTT. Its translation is CAWSVPGNTIYF.

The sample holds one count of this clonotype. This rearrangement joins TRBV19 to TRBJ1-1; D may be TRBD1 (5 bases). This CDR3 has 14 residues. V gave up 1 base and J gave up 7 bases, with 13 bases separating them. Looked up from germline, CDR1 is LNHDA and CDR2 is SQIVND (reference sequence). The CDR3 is CASSIAGGGGEAFF. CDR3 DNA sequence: TGTGCCAGTAGTATAGCTGGGGGGGGGGGTGAAGCTTTCTTT.

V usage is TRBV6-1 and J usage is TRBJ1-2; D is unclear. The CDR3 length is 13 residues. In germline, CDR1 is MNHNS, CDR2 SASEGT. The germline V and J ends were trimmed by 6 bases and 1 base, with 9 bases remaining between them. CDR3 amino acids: CASSNTVNYGYTF. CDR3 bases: TGTGCCAGCAGCAACACAGTTAACTATGGCTACACCTTC.

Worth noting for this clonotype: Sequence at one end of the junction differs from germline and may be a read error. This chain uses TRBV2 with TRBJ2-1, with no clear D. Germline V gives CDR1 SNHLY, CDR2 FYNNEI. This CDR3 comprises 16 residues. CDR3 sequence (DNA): TGTGCCAGCAGTGAGGCTGCGCCCAGCTCCTACAATGAGCGGTTCTTC. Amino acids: CASSEAAPSSYNERFF.

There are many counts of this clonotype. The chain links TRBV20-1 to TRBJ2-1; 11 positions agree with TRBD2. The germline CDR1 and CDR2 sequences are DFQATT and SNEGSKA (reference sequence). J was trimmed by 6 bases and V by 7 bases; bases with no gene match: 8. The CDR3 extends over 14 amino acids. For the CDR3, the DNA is TGCAGTGGAGTGGAGACTAGCGGGATCAATGAGCAGTTCTTC. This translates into CSGVETSGINEQFF.

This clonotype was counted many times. CDR3 bases: TGTGCCTGGAGTCCAGATAATGAGCAGTTCTTC. This gives the protein CAWSPDNEQFF. The gene calls are TRBV30 and TRBJ2-1; D unresolved. The V gene lost 2 bases and the J gene lost 7 bases, with 6 bases spanning the gap. Germline CDR1 reads GTSNPN; CDR2 reads SVGIG (reference sequence). The CDR3 sequence is 11 residues long. Variable domain in full (rest from reference TRBV30 and TRBJ2-1): SQTIHQWPATLVQPVGSPLSLECTVEGTSNPNLYWYRQAAGRGLQLLFYSVGIGQISSEVPQNLSASRPQDRQFILSSKKLLLSDSGFYLCAWSPDNEQFFGPGTRLTVL.